This TCR beta chain emerged from a study of Graves' ophthalmopathy and Graves' hyperthyroidism. Broader study findings: With 70.59% sensitivity and about 74% specificity, the model predicted ophthalmopathy progression.

The TCR beta CDR3 regions underwent amplification from RNA transcripts. The first round was an RT-PCR with HTBI primers, and the second round was a multiplex PCR. TCRdb fed the multiplex PCR reads into MiXCR, producing one record per CDR3 protein. The table lists 560,000 or so distinct CDR3 sequences, less than 45% of them singletons, with roughly 4% in the top ten. This clonotype has a count of ten or more. Its antigen is currently unknown. CDR1 and CDR2 (germline): LNHDA, SQIVND (reference sequence). With 1 base removed from V and 8 bases from J, the gap between germline ends came to 11 bases. The length of the CDR3 is 14 residues.

The source is an adult man with Graves' hyperthyroidism. The specimen sequenced was peripheral blood or thyroid tissue (not recorded which). The chain carries TRBV19 and TRBJ1-4, with D uncertain. Written as DNA, the CDR3 is TGTGCCAGTAGTATAGGACACCGCGGCGAAAAACTGTTTTTT. Encoded protein: CASSIGHRGEKLFF.